This entry lists 10 T cell receptor beta chains sequenced from one sample in a study of blood T cell repertoires in COVID-19. The method was immunoSEQ multiplex PCR; TCRdb's version includes in-frame clones alone and lacks a portion of them. The sample holds some 250,000 clones, approximately 81% seen once. The sequencing sample was made of peripheral blood. These TCRs come from a woman in her sixties or seventies with active or convalescent COVID-19.

This chain uses TRBV5-3 with TRBJ2-5; TRBD1 agrees at 8 bases. TRBV5-3 falls under the ORF class, with uncertain function. After removal of 0 bases from V and 5 bases from J, the junction contained 6 bases not matched to a gene. The CDR3 runs 15 residues. CDR3 loop: CARSLGGQAPETQYF. CDR3 bases: TGTGCCAGAAGCTTGGGGGGACAGGCCCCTGAGACCCAGTACTTC.

This chain joins TRBV24-1 and TRBJ1-2, with TRBD1 matching 7 bases. Germline values: CDR1 KGHDR, CDR2 SFDVKD. Trimming removed 1 base from V and 4 bases from J; junction bases left unmatched: 11. The CDR3 covers 17 residues. The CDR3 DNA reads as TGTGCCACCAGTGATTTTTGGGTGGACAGGCGTTCCTATGGCTACACCTTC. Translated: CATSDFWVDRRSYGYTF.

This chain uses TRBV27 with TRBJ2-3; tentatively, D is TRBD1 (5 bases). The CDR3 spans 15 residues. The V end lost 3 bases, the J end lost 2 bases, and 12 bases lay between the germline ends. Germline loops: CDR1 MNHEY, CDR2 SMNVEV (reference sequence). The chain's CDR3 is CASSFEGAPTDTQYF. In nucleotides, the CDR3 is TGTGCCAGCAGTTTCGAAGGGGCCCCCACAGATACGCAGTATTTT.

The chain combines TRBV12-3 or TRBV12-4 with TRBJ1-2, with D possibly TRBD1 on 6 matching bases. The length of the CDR3 is 13 residues. Trimming left V 3 bases short and J 7 bases short, with 12 bases between. In DNA, the CDR3 is TGTGCCAGCAGTTTGGCAGGGGATCTTGGCTACACCTTC. It encodes CASSLAGDLGYTF.

The chain is built from TRBV27 and TRBJ2-7; 8 nucleotides align to TRBD1. The V gene end was trimmed by 5 bases and the J gene end by 2 bases; junction bases not matched to a gene: 5. CDR1 MNHEY and CDR2 SMNVEV come from the germline V gene (reference sequence). This CDR3 is 14 amino acids long. The CDR3 spells CASSPQQGAYEQYF. The CDR3, as DNA: TGTGCCAGCAGTCCCCAACAGGGGGCCTACGAGCAGTACTTC.

The rearrangement links TRBV12-5 to TRBJ1-3, with 7 bases lining up with TRBD1. Per the germline V gene, CDR1 is LGHNT and CDR2 is FRNRAP. The CDR3 spans 15 residues. J gave up 1 base and V 5 bases, and 5 bases lay outside the gene matches. As DNA, the CDR3 is TGTGCTAGTGGTAACAGGGGTTCGTCTGGAAACACCATATATTTT. Translated: CASGNRGSSGNTIYF.

This clone came up a few times. The chain couples TRBV19 to TRBJ1-2; a possible D gene is TRBD1 (5 bases). Trimming cost V 3 bases and J 7 bases, with 15 bases left between them. Germline V gene lookup returns CDR1 LNHDA and CDR2 SQIVND (reference sequence). The CDR3 is 14 amino acids. CDR3 sequence reads: CASSMDRGGFGYTF. The CDR3 region has the DNA TGTGCCAGTAGTATGGACCGGGGGGGATTTGGCTACACCTTC.

The V gene is TRBV12-3 or TRBV12-4, the J gene TRBJ1-2; D is uncertain. V was cut by 3 bases and J by 6 bases, with 2 bases left in between. The length of the CDR3 is 10 residues. The CDR3 loop reads CASSFNGYTF. The DNA for the CDR3 is TGTGCCAGCAGTTTTAATGGCTACACCTTC.

The sample holds one count of this clone. This sequence joins TRBV5-1 and TRBJ2-6, with 8 bases aligning to TRBD1. After removal of 0 bases from V and 2 bases from J, the junction contained 7 bases not matched to a gene. The germline CDR1 and CDR2 sequences are SGHRS and YFSETQ. CDR3 length equals 18 residues. In DNA form, the CDR3 reads TGCGCCAGCAGCTTGGCTGGGCAGGGGGCGACTGGGGCCAACGTCCTGACTTTC. This translates into CASSLAGQGATGANVLTF.

In this sample, this clone turned up once. The chain recombines TRBV6-6 with TRBJ1-4, with a weak D call TRBD1 (5 bases). This CDR3 comprises 15 residues. Per germline, CDR1 MNHNY and CDR2 SVGAGI (reference sequence). V lost 8 bases and J lost 0, with 13 bases in between. CDR3 loop: CASGIGTATNEKLFF. The CDR3, as DNA: TGTGCCAGCGGGATAGGGACTGCAACTAATGAAAAACTGTTTTTT.